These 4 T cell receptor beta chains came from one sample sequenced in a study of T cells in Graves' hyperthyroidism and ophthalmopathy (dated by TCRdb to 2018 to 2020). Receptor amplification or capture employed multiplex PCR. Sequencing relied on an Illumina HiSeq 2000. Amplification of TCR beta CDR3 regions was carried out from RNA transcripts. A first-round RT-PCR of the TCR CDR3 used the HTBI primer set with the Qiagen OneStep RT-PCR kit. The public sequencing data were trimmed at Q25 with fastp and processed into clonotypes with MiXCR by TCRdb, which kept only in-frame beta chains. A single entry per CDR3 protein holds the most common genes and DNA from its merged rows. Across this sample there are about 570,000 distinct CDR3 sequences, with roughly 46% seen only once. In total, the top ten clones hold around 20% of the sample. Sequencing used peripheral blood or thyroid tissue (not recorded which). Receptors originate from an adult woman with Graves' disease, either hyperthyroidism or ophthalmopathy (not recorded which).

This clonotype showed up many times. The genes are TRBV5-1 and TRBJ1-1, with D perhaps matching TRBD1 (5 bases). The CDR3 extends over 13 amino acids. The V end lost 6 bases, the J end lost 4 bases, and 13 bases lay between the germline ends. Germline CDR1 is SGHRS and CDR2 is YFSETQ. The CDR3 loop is CASKSGGFTEAFF. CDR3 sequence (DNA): TGCGCCAGCAAATCGGGGGGATTCACTGAAGCTTTCTTT.

The CDR3, as DNA: TGCAGCGTTGACCCAGGACAGGGTAAAGGCTACACCTTC. Protein sequence: CSVDPGQGKGYTF. This rearrangement joins TRBV29-1 to TRBJ1-2, with TRBD1 matching 8 bases. J was trimmed by 8 bases and V by 3 bases; bases with no gene match: 8. The CDR3 runs 13 residues. Germline CDR1 and CDR2: SQVTM and ANQGSEA.

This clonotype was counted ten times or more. The CDR3: CASSQKDQPQHF. The CDR3 DNA sequence: TGTGCCAGCAGCCAAAAGGATCAGCCCCAGCATTTT. The chain carries TRBV14 and TRBJ1-5; D is unclear. Germline assignment: CDR1 SGHDN and CDR2 FVKESK. CDR3 size: 12 residues. V was pared by 2 bases and J by 5 bases, with 4 bases between.

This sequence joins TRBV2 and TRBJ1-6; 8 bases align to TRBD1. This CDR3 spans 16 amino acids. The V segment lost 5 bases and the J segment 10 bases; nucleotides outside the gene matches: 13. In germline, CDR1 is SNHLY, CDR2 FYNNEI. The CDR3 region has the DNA TGTGCCAGCAGTCTATCTCGAGGGACAGGTGGGTCACCCCTCCACTTT. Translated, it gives CASSLSRGTGGSPLHF. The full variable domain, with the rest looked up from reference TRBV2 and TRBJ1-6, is EPEVTQTPSHQVTQMGQEVILRCVPISNHLYFYWYRQILGQKVEFLVSFYNNEISEKSEIFDDQFSVERPDGSNFTLKIRSTKLEDSAMYFCASSLSRGTGGSPLHFGNGTRLTVT.